The TCR beta chain described here comes from a study of blood T cell repertoires in COVID-19. Study background: There were acute and convalescent COVID-19 samples, and they came from the United States, Italy and Spain. T cells, B-cell-depleted T cells, or PBMCs supplied cDNA or gDNA.

In the original workflow: It was from reference gene primer amplification that nucleated cell counts were estimated. Assay: immunoSEQ multiplex PCR; the TCRdb copy retains only in-frame clones and omits some. V and J calls and clone size follow that table, whereas D and trimming were derived from the DNA. The sample has some 350,000 clones, approximately 90% seen once. This TCR came from a young woman who had recovered from COVID-19. The material sequenced was peripheral blood.

The CDR3 DNA follows: TGTGCCAGTAGTATAGGGACTAGTGATACGCAGTATTTT. Translation gives CASSIGTSDTQYF. The chain couples TRBV19 to TRBJ2-3; 7 nucleotides match TRBD2. V gave up 1 base and J gave up 6 bases; unmatched junction bases: 1. Per the germline V gene, CDR1 is LNHDA and CDR2 is SQIVND (reference sequence). The CDR3 runs to 13 residues.